These 7 T cell receptor beta chains came from one sample sequenced in a study of blood T cell repertoires in COVID-19. Clones were read by immunoSEQ multiplex PCR, and TCRdb kept only the in-frame ones, dropping some. The sample consists of about 140,000 clones, around 89% of them appearing once. Sequencing input: peripheral blood. These receptors all stem from a man aged 55-75 years with active or convalescent COVID-19.

This clone has just one count. The gene calls are TRBV9 and TRBJ2-2; tentatively, D is TRBD2 (7 bases). The V and J ends lost 1 base and 1 base respectively, with 11 bases between them. This CDR3 has 16 residues. Looked up from germline, CDR1 is SGDLS and CDR2 is YYNGEE. The CDR3 bases are TGTGCCAGCAGCGTACGGGGGGCGGAGAACACCGGGGAGCTGTTTTTT. Its protein is CASSVRGAENTGELFF.

This chain uses TRBV4-3 with TRBJ2-4; TRBD1 agrees at 8 bases. V trimming: 4 bases; J trimming: 4 bases; junction bases outside the gene matches: 3. Germline V gene lookup returns CDR1 LGHNA and CDR2 YSLEER. This CDR3 has 14 amino acids. This chain's CDR3 is CASSPGQGKNIQYF. In DNA, the CDR3 is TGCGCCAGCAGCCCTGGACAGGGTAAAAACATTCAGTACTTC.

The CDR3 sequence: CASSEGSGQSYF. The CDR3 nucleotides read TGTGCCAGCAGTGAAGGGTCTGGACAGTCTTATTTT. The V call is TRBV2, the J call TRBJ1-3, with D possibly being TRBD1 (6 bases). This CDR3 contains 12 residues. V lost 1 base and J 16 bases, leaving 14 bases between the germline ends. CDR1 is SNHLY, CDR2 FYNNEI, per germline.

V usage is TRBV18 and J usage is TRBJ1-1; D remains ambiguous. The CDR3 runs 14 residues. The V end lost 3 bases, the J end lost 0 bases, and 8 bases lay between the germline ends. Germline V gene data show CDR1 as KGHSH and CDR2 as LQKENI. CDR3 residues: CASSPYSMNTEAFF. The DNA of the CDR3 is TGTGCCAGCTCACCCTACTCCATGAACACTGAAGCTTTCTTT.

The gene calls are TRBV7-2 and TRBJ2-1; 9 nucleotides line up with TRBD1. Per germline, CDR1 SGHTA and CDR2 FQGNSA. This CDR3 has 15 amino acids. Trimming at V came to 5 bases and at J to 10 bases, leaving 12 bases not matched to a gene. CDR3 residues: CASSRRGTGRGEQFF. The CDR3 DNA sequence: TGTGCCAGCAGCCGGAGGGGGACAGGGAGAGGCGAGCAGTTCTTC.

This clone was seen a few times. The chain recombines TRBV4-3 with TRBJ2-7; possibly TRBD2 for D (6 bases). V was shortened by 0 bases and J by 2 bases, with 11 bases between the two germline ends. Germline assignment: CDR1 LGHNA and CDR2 YSLEER. The CDR3 runs 15 residues. The CDR3 protein is CASSQEGDWAYEQYF. CDR3 in DNA: TGCGCCAGCAGCCAAGAAGGGGACTGGGCCTACGAGCAGTACTTC.

The chain combines TRBV6-6 with TRBJ1-1; 11 bases align to TRBD1. V dropped 5 bases and J dropped 3; count of bases not matched to a gene: 11. The CDR3 spans 17 residues. Germline V gives CDR1 MNHNY, CDR2 SVGAGI (reference sequence). CDR3 nucleotide sequence: TGTGCCAGCAGTCTCGGACAGGGGGCGAGTTACGACACTGAAGCTTTCTTT. It codes for CASSLGQGASYDTEAFF.